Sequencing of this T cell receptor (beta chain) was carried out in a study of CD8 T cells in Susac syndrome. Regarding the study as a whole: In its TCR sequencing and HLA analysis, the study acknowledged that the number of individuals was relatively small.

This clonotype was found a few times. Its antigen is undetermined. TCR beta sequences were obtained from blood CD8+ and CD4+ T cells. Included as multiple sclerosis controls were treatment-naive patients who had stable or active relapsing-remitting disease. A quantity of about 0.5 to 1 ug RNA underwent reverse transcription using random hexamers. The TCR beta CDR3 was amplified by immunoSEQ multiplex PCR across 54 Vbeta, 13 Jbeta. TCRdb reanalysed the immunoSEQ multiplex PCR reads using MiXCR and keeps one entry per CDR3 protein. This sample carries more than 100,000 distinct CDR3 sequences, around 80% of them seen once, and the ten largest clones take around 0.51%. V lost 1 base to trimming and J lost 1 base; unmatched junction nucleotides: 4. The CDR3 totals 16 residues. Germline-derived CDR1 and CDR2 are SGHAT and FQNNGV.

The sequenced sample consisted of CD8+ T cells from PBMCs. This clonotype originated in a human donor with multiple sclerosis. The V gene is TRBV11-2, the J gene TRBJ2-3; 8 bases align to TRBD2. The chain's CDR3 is CASSLVLAGRTDTQYF. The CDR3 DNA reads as TGTGCCAGCAGCTTAGTTTTAGCGGGACGCACAGATACGCAGTATTTT.